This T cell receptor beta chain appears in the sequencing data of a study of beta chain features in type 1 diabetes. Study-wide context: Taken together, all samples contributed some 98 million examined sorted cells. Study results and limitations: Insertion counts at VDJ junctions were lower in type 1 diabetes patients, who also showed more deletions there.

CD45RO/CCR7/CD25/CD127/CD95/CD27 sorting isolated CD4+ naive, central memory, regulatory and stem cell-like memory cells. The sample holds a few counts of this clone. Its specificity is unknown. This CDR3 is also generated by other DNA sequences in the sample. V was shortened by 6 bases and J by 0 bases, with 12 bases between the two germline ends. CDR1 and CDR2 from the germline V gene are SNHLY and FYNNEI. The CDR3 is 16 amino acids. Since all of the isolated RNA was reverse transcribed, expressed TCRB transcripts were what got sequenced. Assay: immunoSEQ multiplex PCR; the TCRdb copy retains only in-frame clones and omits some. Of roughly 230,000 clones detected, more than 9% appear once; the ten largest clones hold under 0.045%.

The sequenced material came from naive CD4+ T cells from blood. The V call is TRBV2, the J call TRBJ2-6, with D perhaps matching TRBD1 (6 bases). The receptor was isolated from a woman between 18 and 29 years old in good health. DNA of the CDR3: TGTGCCAGCAGGATACAGGGAGACTCTGGGGCCAACGTCCTGACTTTC. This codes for CASRIQGDSGANVLTF.